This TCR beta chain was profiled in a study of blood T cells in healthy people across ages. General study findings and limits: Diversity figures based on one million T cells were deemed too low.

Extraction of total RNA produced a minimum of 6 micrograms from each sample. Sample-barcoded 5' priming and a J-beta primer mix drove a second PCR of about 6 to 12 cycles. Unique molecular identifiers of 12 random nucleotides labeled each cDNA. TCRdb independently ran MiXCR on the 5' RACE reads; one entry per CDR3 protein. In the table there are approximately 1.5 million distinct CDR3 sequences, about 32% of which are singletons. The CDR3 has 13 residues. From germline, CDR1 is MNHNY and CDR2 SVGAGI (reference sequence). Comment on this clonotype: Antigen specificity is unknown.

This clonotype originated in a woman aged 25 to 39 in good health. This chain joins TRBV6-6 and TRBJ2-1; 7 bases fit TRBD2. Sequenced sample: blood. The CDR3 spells CVTSRDYNNEQFF. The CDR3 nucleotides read TGTGTCACCTCACGGGACTATAACAATGAGCAGTTCTTC.